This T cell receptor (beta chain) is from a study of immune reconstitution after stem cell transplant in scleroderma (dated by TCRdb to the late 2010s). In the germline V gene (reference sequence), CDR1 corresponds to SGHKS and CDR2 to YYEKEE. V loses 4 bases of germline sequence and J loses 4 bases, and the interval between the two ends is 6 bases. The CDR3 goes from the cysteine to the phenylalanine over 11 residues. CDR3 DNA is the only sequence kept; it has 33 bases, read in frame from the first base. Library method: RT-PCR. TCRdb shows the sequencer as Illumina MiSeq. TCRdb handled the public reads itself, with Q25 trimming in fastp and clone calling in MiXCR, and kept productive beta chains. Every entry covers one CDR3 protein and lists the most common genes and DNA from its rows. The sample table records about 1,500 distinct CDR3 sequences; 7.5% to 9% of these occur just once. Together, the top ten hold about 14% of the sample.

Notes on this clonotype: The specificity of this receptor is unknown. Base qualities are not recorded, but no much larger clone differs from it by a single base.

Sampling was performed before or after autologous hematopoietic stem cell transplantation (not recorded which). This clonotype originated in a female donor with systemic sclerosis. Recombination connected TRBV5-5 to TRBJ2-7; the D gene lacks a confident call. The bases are TGTGCCAGCAGCAACTTATACGAGCAGTACTTC. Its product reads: CASSNLYEQYF.